The clone carrying this TCR beta chain was seen only a few times. The antigen is unknown. Between the trimmed V and J ends, which lost 6 bases and 8 bases, there was a span of 13 bases. This CDR3 has 13 amino acids. In germline, CDR1 is MDHEN, CDR2 SYDVKM. 60 Vbeta and 13 Jbeta primers were used in PCR. Clones were read by immunoSEQ multiplex PCR, and TCRdb kept only the in-frame ones, dropping some. Among about 210,000 clones listed, about four fifths were seen once. The sample belongs to a study of cytomegalovirus exposure and HLA in healthy donors. Whole-study context: A preliminary data release comprised around 90 million unique TCRs obtained from HLA-typed donors.

General study results and limits: In a later analysis, CMV-associated beta chains were mostly HLA-associated, it appeared.

The TCR sequence derives from a man aged 30 to 39 in good health and CMV-seronegative. Source material: PBMCs. The chain couples TRBV28 to TRBJ1-4, with D perhaps TRBD1 (5 bases). CDR3 nucleotides: TGTGCCAGCAGCCTCCGTGGGGGGGAAAAACTGTTTTTT. It yields the protein CASSLRGGEKLFF.